The T cell receptor beta chain described here comes from a study of blood T cell repertoires in COVID-19. Germline V gene sequence: CDR1 LGHNA, CDR2 YNFKEQ. The CDR3 loop spans 17 amino acids. J lost 1 base, V lost 1 base, and 8 bases had no gene match. Original data processing: Estimation of nucleated cell counts relied on the amplification of reference gene primers. Libraries were prepared by immunoSEQ multiplex PCR; TCRdb keeps only in-frame clonotypes and omits some of them. V, J and clone size reflect that table, while D and trimming were determined from the DNA. The sample has fewer than 100,000 clones, roughly 90% seen once.

The source material was peripheral blood. The rearrangement uses TRBV4-2 and TRBJ1-1, with 8 bases aligning to TRBD1. The source is a woman older than 75 with acute or convalescent COVID-19. The CDR3 nucleotides read TGTGCCAGCAGCCAAGGTGGGATAGGGACAGGGAACACTGAAGCTTTCTTT. This codes for CASSQGGIGTGNTEAFF.